This T cell receptor beta chain was obtained from a study of identical twins. One entry per CDR3 protein, called by TCRdb with MiXCR from the 5' RACE reads. The top ten hold less than 45% of the sample, which has roughly 190,000 distinct CDR3 sequences, more than 15% seen once. V was clipped by 5 bases and J by 6 bases, with 13 bases between them. CDR3 length: 13 residues. Germline V gene data show CDR1 as SQVTM and CDR2 as ANQGSEA. This same sample was also part of a study on T cells expressing NK-cell markers. This second study notes: From sorted CD3+CD56+NKG2C+, CD3+CD56+NKG2C- and CD3+CD56-NKG2C+ T cells came the TCR beta repertoires. Seven donors tested HCMV-seropositive and one tested seronegative among the eight sequenced. Dominant NKG2C+ clonotypes were found to form about 1.0-7.5% of CD8+ T cells in over five donors.

Sample: CD8+ T cells sorted from blood. J is TRBJ2-2 and V is TRBV29-1; D may be TRBD1 (6 bases). The clonotype was recovered from a woman between 18 and 30 years old in good health. For the CDR3, the DNA is TGCAGCGTTCGCATTACAGGGTCCGGGGAGCTGTTTTTT. Translating gives CSVRITGSGELFF.